This TCR beta chain was captured in a study of cytomegalovirus exposure and HLA in healthy donors. PCR employed 60 Vbeta and 13 Jbeta primers. The table came from immunoSEQ multiplex PCR; TCRdb's copy has only in-frame clones and leaves some out. The sample yields approximately 160,000 clones, around 83% seen once. This CDR3 spans 13 amino acids. CDR1 and CDR2 from the germline V gene are MDHEN and SYDVKM. Trimming removed 8 bases from V and 5 bases from J, with 15 bases in between. This clonotype originated in a girl aged 2 to 9 in good health and CMV-seropositive. V gene TRBV28 combines with J gene TRBJ1-1, with D perhaps matching TRBD1 (5 bases). The sequenced sample was PBMCs. This CDR3 reads CASSITGVTEAFF. The DNA for the CDR3 is TGTGCCAGCTCAATAACGGGGGTTACTGAAGCTTTCTTT.